This T cell receptor (beta chain) emerged from a study of T cell repertoires in cytomegalovirus infection (dated by TCRdb to between 2017 and 2020). With respect to the entire study: Alongside well-studied HLA-B-restricted epitopes, the peptide stimulations were aimed at recently identified HLA-C-restricted CMV epitopes, whose presentation resists viral immunomodulation. Because public TCR beta signatures pointed to carriage of CMV infection together with the matching HLA type, the HLA type of each donor mattered for the analysis.

Concerning this clonotype: The antigen it recognizes is unknown. Within one base of it there is no much larger clone, and no base qualities were kept.

Overall results and qualifications from the work: The ex vivo response was dominated by HLA-C-restricted CMV-specific TCR beta clonotypes, which also provided the single most frequent clonotype in two of eight donors. In both this cohort and an independent cohort of under 450 donors, the cumulative frequency of public TCR beta family members distinguished carriers of CMV infection plus the relevant HLA type.

Sequencing was carried out with an Illumina HiSeq 1500. Starting from the raw public reads, TCRdb applied fastp trimming at Q25, assembled clones with MiXCR and retained in-frame beta chains. Each entry merges the rows of one CDR3 protein and shows their most common DNA and genes. The sample contains approximately 730,000 distinct CDR3 sequences, 29% of them found a single time. Of the sample, roughly 13% is held by the ten largest clones. Looking up the germline V gene (reference sequence) yields CDR1 LNHDA and CDR2 SQIVND. The germline V and J ends show losses of 4 bases and 2 bases respectively, and no gene match explains 12 bases of the junction. The CDR3 sequence holds 17 residues, the cysteine and phenylalanine included. Of the read, only the CDR3 DNA is kept; its 51 bases are in frame from base 1. The treatment or condition label of this sample denotes: in vitro stimulation with specific CMV peptide epitopes to enrich CMV-specific T cells.

The source is a human donor in good health (CMV status not recorded). Some clones in this sample may be carry-over from other donors' samples. Recombination joined TRBV19 with TRBJ1-1, with 8 middle bases fitting TRBD1. Specimen: cultured CD8+ T cells from PBMCs, collected from culture after CMV antigen stimulation. The base sequence is TGTGCCAGTAGTAGCGCGACAGGGGTTCGGGGTAACACTGAAGCTTTCTTT. This sequence encodes CASSSATGVRGNTEAFF.